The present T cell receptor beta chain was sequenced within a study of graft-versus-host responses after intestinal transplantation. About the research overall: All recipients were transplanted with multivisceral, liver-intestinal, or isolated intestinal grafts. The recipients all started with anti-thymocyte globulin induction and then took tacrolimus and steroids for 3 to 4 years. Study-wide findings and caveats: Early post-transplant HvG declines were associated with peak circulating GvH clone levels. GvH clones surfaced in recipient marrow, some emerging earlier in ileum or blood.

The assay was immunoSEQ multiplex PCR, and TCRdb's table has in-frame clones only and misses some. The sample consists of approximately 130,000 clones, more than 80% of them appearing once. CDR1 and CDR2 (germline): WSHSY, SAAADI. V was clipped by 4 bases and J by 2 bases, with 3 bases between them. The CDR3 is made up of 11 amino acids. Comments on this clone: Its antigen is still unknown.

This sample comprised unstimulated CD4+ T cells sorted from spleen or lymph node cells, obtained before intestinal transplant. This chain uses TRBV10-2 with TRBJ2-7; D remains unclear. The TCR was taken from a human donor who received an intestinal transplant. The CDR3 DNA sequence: TGCGCCAGCAGTGCGGCCTACGAGCAGTACTTC. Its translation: CASSAAYEQYF.